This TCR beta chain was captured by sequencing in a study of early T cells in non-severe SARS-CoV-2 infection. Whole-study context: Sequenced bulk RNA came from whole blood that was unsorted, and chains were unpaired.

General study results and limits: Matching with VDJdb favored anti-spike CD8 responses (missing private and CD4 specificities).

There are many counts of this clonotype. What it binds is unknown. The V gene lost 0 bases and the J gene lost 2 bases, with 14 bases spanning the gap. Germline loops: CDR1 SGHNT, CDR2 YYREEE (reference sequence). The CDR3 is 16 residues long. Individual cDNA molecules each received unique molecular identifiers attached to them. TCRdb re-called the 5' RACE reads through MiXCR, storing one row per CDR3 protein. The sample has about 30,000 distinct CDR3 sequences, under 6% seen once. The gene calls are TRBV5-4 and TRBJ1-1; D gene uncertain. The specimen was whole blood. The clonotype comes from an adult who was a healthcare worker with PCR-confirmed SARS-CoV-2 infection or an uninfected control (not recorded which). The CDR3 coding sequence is TGTGCCAGCAGCTTGGTTGGTCTTCGGGTTAACACTGAAGCTTTCTTT. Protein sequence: CASSLVGLRVNTEAFF.